This T cell receptor beta chain was found in a study of T cell responses to AZD1222 COVID-19 vaccine. Study results and caveats: Among AZD1222 vaccinees, only six were seropositive at baseline. Donors were largely white British and mainly female; clonal diversity was possibly underestimated. After the peak T cell response, and only then, were repertoires sampled. Among vaccine-associated CD4 TCRs, coverage spanned spike, with dominance at 160-218 and 743-854.

CDR3 length: 16 residues. CDR1 and CDR2 from the germline V gene are SGHVS and FQNEAQ. Trimming took off 2 bases at V and 6 bases at J, with 14 bases between the two ends. Method: immunoSEQ multiplex PCR; TCRdb's copy keeps in-frame clones and lacks some. The sample records about 120,000 clones, around 88% being singletons. Points on this clone: The antigen is unknown.

The gene calls are TRBV7-8 and TRBJ1-6, with D possibly being TRBD1 (6 bases). This material consisted of peripheral blood, taken 28 days after the second AZD1222 dose. The receptor's source is an adult who received the AZD1222 COVID-19 vaccine. The CDR3 sequence is CASSLWTETSNSPLHF. CDR3 nucleotide sequence: TGTGCCAGCAGCTTATGGACAGAAACCTCTAATTCACCCCTCCACTTT.